These 23 T cell receptor beta chains originate from one sample sequenced in a study of blood T cell repertoires in COVID-19. Generated by immunoSEQ multiplex PCR, the TCRdb table keeps only in-frame clones and is missing some. The sample carries 250,000 to 300,000 clones, 80% to 90% recorded once. Sequences were obtained from peripheral blood. Receptors originate from a woman in her 70s with COVID-19, enrolled during active disease.

The genes are TRBV5-1 and TRBJ2-7, with D perhaps matching TRBD2 (5 bases). Germline CDR1 is SGHRS and CDR2 is YFSETQ. V was clipped by 2 bases and J by 7 bases, with 13 bases between them. The CDR3 spans 13 residues. The chain's CDR3 is CASSFDGQREQYF. In DNA, the CDR3 is TGCGCCAGCAGCTTTGATGGGCAGCGGGAGCAGTACTTC.

The V call is TRBV9, the J call TRBJ1-2; 7 bases align to TRBD1. Germline V lookup: CDR1 SGDLS, CDR2 YYNGEE. The CDR3 is made up of 13 amino acids. After removal of 5 bases from V and 5 bases from J, the junction contained 6 bases not matched to a gene. For the CDR3, the DNA is TGTGCCAGCAGACAGACAGGGAGGTATGGCTACACCTTC. This codes for CASRQTGRYGYTF. Drawing the rest from reference TRBV9 and TRBJ1-2, the complete variable domain is DSGVTQTPKHLITATGQRVTLRCSPRSGDLSVYWYQQSLDQGLQFLIQYYNGEERAKGNILERFSAQQFPDLHSELNLSSLELGDSALYFCASRQTGRYGYTFGSGTRLTVV.

This chain joins TRBV7-2 and TRBJ2-5; 7 nucleotides align to TRBD2. CDR3 length equals 15 residues. Unmatched junction bases numbered 10, after V lost 4 bases and J lost 5 bases. Per the germline V gene, CDR1 is SGHTA and CDR2 is FQGNSA. In nucleotides, the CDR3 is TGTGCCAGCAGCTGGACCCCGCGGGGGAGGGAGACCCAGTACTTC. Translated: CASSWTPRGRETQYF.

This rearrangement joins TRBV4-2 to TRBJ2-7, with D unresolved. CDR1 LGHNA and CDR2 YNFKEQ come from the germline V gene. Trimming left V 3 bases short and J 8 bases short, with 11 bases between. The length of the CDR3 is 12 residues. The CDR3 nucleotides are TGTGCCAGCAGCCAGGCGCCCGACAAGCAGTACTTC. Its protein product is CASSQAPDKQYF.

The chain joins TRBV2 to TRBJ1-2; D not resolved. Germline loops: CDR1 SNHLY, CDR2 FYNNEI. V gave up 4 bases and J gave up 2 bases, with 17 bases separating them. This CDR3 has 16 residues. The CDR3 region is CASSAAGGSGNYGYTF. CDR3 coding DNA: TGTGCCAGCAGTGCGGCCGGCGGTTCTGGGAACTATGGCTACACCTTC.

This clone was seen only a few times. The genes are TRBV5-1 and TRBJ1-1; 7 bases fit TRBD1. J lost 4 bases, V lost 7 bases, and 10 bases had no gene match. Germline V lookup: CDR1 SGHRS, CDR2 YFSETQ. This CDR3 comprises 14 residues. In DNA form, the CDR3 reads TGCGCCAGCGGGACAGACAGGGTTAGCACTGAAGCTTTCTTT. Its protein product is CASGTDRVSTEAFF.

The chain employs TRBV30 and TRBJ1-2; 7 bases are shared with TRBD1. The CDR3 is 15 residues long. With 2 bases clipped from V and 3 bases from J, the junction kept 9 bases outside the gene matches. CDR1 is GTSNPN, CDR2 SVGIG, per germline (reference sequence). CDR3: CAWSLEGAPDYGYTF. The CDR3 coding sequence is TGTGCCTGGAGTTTAGAGGGGGCCCCGGACTATGGCTACACCTTC.

This clone is a singleton in its sample. The V call is TRBV6-1, the J call TRBJ2-7; D remains ambiguous. Germline-derived CDR1 and CDR2 are MNHNS and SASEGT. V was shortened by 0 bases and J by 7 bases, with 7 bases between the two germline ends. The CDR3 consists of 12 residues. CDR3 in amino acids: CASSEAIGEQYF. CDR3 sequence (DNA): TGTGCCAGCAGTGAAGCGATCGGTGAGCAGTACTTC.

The CDR3 sequence is CASSEPPSDEQYF. In DNA, the CDR3 is TGTGCCAGCAGTGAACCACCCAGTGACGAGCAGTACTTC. The chain couples TRBV2 to TRBJ2-7; D unclear. The CDR3 has 13 residues. Trimming stripped 2 bases from V and 5 bases from J, with 10 bases between. Germline CDR1 SNHLY, CDR2 FYNNEI.

The sample holds a few counts of this clone. The genes are TRBV11-2 and TRBJ2-7; 8 nucleotides align to TRBD1. This CDR3 contains 11 residues. The V gene end was trimmed by 1 base and the J gene end by 13 bases; junction bases not matched to a gene: 3. Germline V lookup: CDR1 SGHAT, CDR2 FQNNGV. The CDR3 is CASSLVGTGYF. The DNA for the CDR3 is TGTGCCAGCAGCTTAGTGGGGACAGGCTACTTC. The whole variable domain, remainder taken from reference TRBV11-2 and TRBJ2-7, is EAGVAQSPRYKIIEKRQSVAFWCNPISGHATLYWYQQILGQGPKLLIQFQNNGVVDDSQLPKDRFSAERLKGVDSTLKIQPAKLEDSAVYLCASSLVGTGYFGPGTRLTVT.

V and J are TRBV10-2 and TRBJ2-7, with 9 nucleotides matching TRBD1. V shed 5 bases, J shed 9 bases, and the junction held 2 bases outside the gene matches. This CDR3 has 11 amino acids. The germline gives CDR1 WSHSY, CDR2 SAAADI. The CDR3 spells CASSLGQGQYF. The CDR3, as DNA: TGCGCCAGCAGTTTGGGACAGGGGCAGTACTTC.

The V call is TRBV10-1, the J call TRBJ2-7; possible D gene TRBD2, 6 bases. CDR3 length equals 15 residues. Germline V gene lookup returns CDR1 WNHNN and CDR2 SYGVQD (reference sequence). V lost 3 bases, J lost 3 bases, and 15 bases lay in between. Written as DNA, the CDR3 is TGCGCCAGCAGTGAAGGGACTCTAGCTGGCTACGAGCAGTACTTC. Translation: CASSEGTLAGYEQYF.

The rearrangement uses TRBV5-8 and TRBJ1-4; TRBD1 agrees at 9 bases. CDR1 and CDR2 (germline): SGHTS, YDEGEE. With 4 bases clipped from V and 8 bases from J, the junction kept 9 bases outside the gene matches. The CDR3 extends over 15 amino acids. The CDR3 region is CASSPDRGVLEKLFF. The CDR3 DNA reads as TGTGCCAGCAGCCCGGACAGGGGAGTATTAGAAAAACTGTTTTTT.

The chain uses TRBV19 and TRBJ1-6; possibly TRBD1 for D (6 bases). Germline V gene data show CDR1 as LNHDA and CDR2 as SQIVND (reference sequence). Trimming removed 10 bases from V and 5 bases from J, with 12 bases in between. This CDR3 region has 13 residues. CDR3 protein: CATKNRDNSPLHF. The CDR3 bases are TGTGCCACAAAGAACAGGGATAATTCACCCCTCCACTTT.

V gene TRBV28 combines with J gene TRBJ1-2; TRBD1 matches at 7 bases. Germline-derived CDR1 and CDR2 are MDHEN and SYDVKM. This CDR3 spans 15 amino acids. V lost 5 bases, J lost 4 bases, and 10 bases stayed unmatched. The CDR3 loop reads CASSPTPRTGYGYTF. The CDR3 nucleotides read TGTGCCAGCAGTCCGACACCGCGGACAGGCTATGGCTACACCTTC.

This chain uses TRBV5-1 with TRBJ1-1, with 8 bases that match TRBD1. CDR1 and CDR2 from the germline V gene are SGHRS and YFSETQ. The J segment lost 3 bases and the V segment lost 5 bases, leaving 9 bases of the junction unmatched. The CDR3 runs to 15 residues. The CDR3, as DNA: TGCGCCAGCAGACCCTACAGGGGGATGTACACTGAAGCTTTCTTT. Residues: CASRPYRGMYTEAFF.

The V gene is TRBV4-2, the J gene TRBJ2-3; 7 nucleotides align to TRBD1. CDR3 length: 14 amino acids. The V gene end was trimmed by 0 bases and the J gene end by 6 bases; junction bases not matched to a gene: 3. The germline V gene encodes CDR1 LGHNA and CDR2 YNFKEQ. The CDR3 sequence: CASSQERGQDTQYF. Here the CDR3 DNA reads TGTGCCAGCAGCCAAGAAAGGGGACAGGATACGCAGTATTTT.

The chain combines TRBV2 with TRBJ2-1, with TRBD2 identical over 9 bases. V gave up 0 bases and J gave up 7 bases; unmatched junction bases: 4. This CDR3 has 15 residues. Germline CDR1 reads SNHLY; CDR2 reads FYNNEI. The chain's CDR3 is CASSEASGGPNEQFF. CDR3 coding DNA: TGTGCCAGCAGTGAAGCTAGCGGGGGTCCTAATGAGCAGTTCTTC.

This clone was counted once. The rearrangement links TRBV11-3 to TRBJ1-3; 7 bases match TRBD1. Losses at the gene ends were 7 bases for V and 1 base for J; bases not matched to a gene: 7. Germline lookup yields CDR1 SGHNT and CDR2 YENEEA. There are 15 residues in the CDR3. CDR3 loop: CASTDRDLSGNTIYF. CDR3 DNA sequence: TGTGCCAGCACCGACAGGGATCTGTCTGGAAACACCATATATTTT. The full variable domain, completed using reference TRBV11-3 and TRBJ1-3, is EAGVVQSPRYKIIEKKQPVAFWCNPISGHNTLYWYLQNLGQGPELLIRYENEEAVDDSQLPKDRFSAERLKGVDSTLKIQPAELGDSAVYLCASTDRDLSGNTIYFGEGSWLTVV.

Notes on this clone: Other DNA sequences from this sample encode an identical CDR3 as well. This chain uses TRBV6-5 with TRBJ1-5; possibly TRBD1 for D (5 bases). The germline CDR1 and CDR2 sequences are MNHEY and SVGAGI. The CDR3 spans 15 residues. Trimming removed 0 bases from V and 1 base from J, with 7 bases in between. This CDR3 is CASSYSGGSNQPQHF. The CDR3 region has the DNA TGTGCCAGCAGTTACTCGGGGGGGAGCAATCAGCCCCAGCATTTT.

Note on this clone: At one boundary the junction diverges from the germline segment, which might be a read error. The chain uses TRBV24-1 and TRBJ2-7; a weak D match, TRBD1 (5 bases). The CDR3 has 11 residues. Germline loops: CDR1 KGHDR, CDR2 SFDVKD. The CDR3 loop is CATSDRTRQHF. DNA for the CDR3: TGTGCCACCAGTGATAGGACACGGCAACACTTC.

This sequence joins TRBV29-1 and TRBJ1-4; D unresolved. The germline V gene has CDR1 SQVTM and CDR2 ANQGSEA. V shed 5 bases and J shed 0 bases, with 7 bases lying between them. This CDR3 has 13 residues. The DNA for the CDR3 is TGCAGCGTTTTAATTGCAACTAATGAAAAACTGTTTTTT. This codes for CSVLIATNEKLFF.

This clone is a singleton in its sample. V is TRBV10-1 and J is TRBJ1-1; maybe TRBD1 (6 bases). From germline, CDR1 is WNHNN and CDR2 SYGVQD (reference sequence). The CDR3 has 15 residues. The V gene lost 2 bases and the J gene lost 0 bases, with 10 bases spanning the gap. The CDR3, as DNA: TGCGCCAGCAGTGAGAACAGGGTCCTGAACACTGAAGCTTTCTTT. Translation gives CASSENRVLNTEAFF.